The subject of this entry is one T cell receptor beta chain. The sample holds many counts of this clonotype. No cognate antigen has been identified for it. The record has no base qualities; no much larger clone is one base away. Stable Graves' hyperthyroidism was defined as no progression to ophthalmopathy during 18 months of follow-up. Hyperthyroidism patients were newly diagnosed, had a disease duration of under 2 months, and were aged 18 to 65 years. Patients with uncontrolled infections, other autoimmune diseases, pregnancy or lactation were excluded. Clinical symptoms, serum thyroxine and TRAb, thyroid ultrasound, and orbital computed tomography formed the basis for the diagnoses. PBMCs were isolated from about 10 ml of fresh peripheral blood by Ficoll-Paque density gradient centrifugation. Total RNA was extracted using Trizol reagent, and RNA quality was assessed on an Agilent 2100 Bioanalyzer.

The CDR3 goes from the cysteine to the phenylalanine over 17 residues. The retained sequence is limited to the CDR3, 51 bases, with the frame set at the first base. CDR1 and CDR2, per the germline V gene (reference sequence), are SGHAT and FQDESV. The junction carries 18 bases between V and J, which are trimmed by 0 bases and 4 bases respectively. These data belong to a study of T cells in Graves' hyperthyroidism and ophthalmopathy (dated by TCRdb to the late 2010s). At the level of the whole study: Peripheral blood samples were taken at initial diagnosis, before any treatment was given. TCR Vbeta CDR3 sequencing of 120 to 150 peripheral blood samples (43 ophthalmopathy, 75 or so hyperthyroidism and roughly 17 progressor patients) is reported in the paper. Following sampling, methimazole starting at 30 mg daily was given to hyperthyroidism patients, and high-dose intravenous methylprednisolone was given to ophthalmopathy patients. The study also compared thyroid tissue and blood T-cell repertoires from a handful of Graves' hyperthyroidism patients. Prospective prediction of ophthalmopathy was tested in an independent validation cohort consisting of 18 hyperthyroidism patients and some 17 patients who later progressed to ophthalmopathy. The approximately 100 discovery patients were divided at random into training and test sets in a 7:3 ratio. To identify distinguishing TCR V-J signatures, a discovery cohort of about 100 patients was used, comprising 40 to 45 with Graves' ophthalmopathy and under 60 with stable Graves' hyperthyroidism. On the study overall, not on this receptor specifically: A 13 V-J signature model separated ophthalmopathy from stable hyperthyroidism, with roughly 88% sensitivity and about 81% specificity in cross-validation and 80%/75% in testing. In validation, the model predicted progression to ophthalmopathy with approximately 69% sensitivity and roughly 75% specificity, a median of approximately 6.7 months before onset. Blood samples also contained most of the expanded thyroid clonotypes (frequency above 0.001), which suggests that blood repertoires may reflect thyroid immune responses. No statistical method was used to fix the sample size in advance, and group allocation was not hidden from the investigators.

The TCR beta CDR3 regions were amplified from the RNA transcripts. A first-round RT-PCR of the TCR CDR3 used the HTBI primer set with the Qiagen OneStep RT-PCR kit. The libraries were constructed in a second round of multiplex PCR and then size-selected and purified. Paired-end sequencing of the libraries was performed with 100 bp reads on an Illumina HiSeq2000. Turning to the authors' computational methods: SOAPnuke was used to process the raw data, with reads discarded if the reads contained adapters or uncalled bases, had a mean Phred below 15, or lacked an exact constant-primer or identifier match. High-quality paired reads were merged with COPE v1.2.5, and unique nucleotide sequences were defined as clonotypes. Clonotypes were aligned to IMGT TRBV, TRBD and TRBJ reference segments using MiTCR v1.1. Analysis was restricted to V-J combinations with a frequency above 0.0001, which covered 99% to 99.2% of repertoires. The TCS score was defined as the ratio of F50 (clonal expansion) to E x V (chaos), calculated using BLOSUM62-based TCRdist between CDR3 peptides within each V-J. Welch's t-statistics and random forest reduced around 520 V-J features to roughly 13, which were used in a naive Bayes classifier (R e1071). The raw public data were reprocessed by TCRdb itself: fastp quality trimming at Q25, MiXCR clonotype calling, in-frame beta chains only. CDR3 protein sequences are deduplicated, and each keeps its most common genes and DNA. The V and J calls and clone size come from TCRdb's table, not from the authors' own analysis. The sample table holds approximately 380,000 distinct CDR3 sequences, of which roughly 19% were seen once. The top ten constitute 3.5% to 4% of the sample.

The specimen was blood. The receptor chain draws on TRBV11-1 and TRBJ1-2; no D gene call is confident. The receptor was isolated from a woman under 30 with Graves' hyperthyroidism. The sequenced DNA is TGTGCCAGCAGCTTAGCTCGCCGAGCAGGCCCGCCCTATGGCTACACCTTC. This encodes CASSLARRAGPPYGYTF.